The 7 T cell receptor beta chains listed next were all sequenced from one sample in a study of OX40 agonist ivuxolimab in advanced cancers. Using immunoSEQ multiplex PCR, the repertoire was profiled, and TCRdb retains in-frame clones only, with some absent. The data show 30,000 to 40,000 clones, with about nine tenths seen just once and 35% to 45% held by the top ten. This specimen was CD4+ or CD8+ T cells sorted from blood, taken in a trial of the OX40 agonist ivuxolimab. These TCRs come from an adult with an advanced solid tumor such as melanoma, head and neck, liver or kidney cancer.

The CDR3 loop reads CASSLLQGQDTQYF. CDR3 DNA: TGTGCCAGCAGTTTACTACAGGGGCAAGATACGCAGTATTTT. The chain links TRBV27 to TRBJ2-3; 7 positions agree with TRBD1. The CDR3 loop spans 14 amino acids. The trim removed 2 bases at V and 5 bases at J, leaving 4 bases unmatched. Germline V gene lookup returns CDR1 MNHEY and CDR2 SMNVEV (reference sequence).

This chain joins TRBV6-5 and TRBJ1-2, with TRBD1 matching 7 bases. This CDR3 region has 14 residues. Germline V gene sequence: CDR1 MNHEY, CDR2 SVGAGI. Trimming took 5 bases from V and 5 from J; bases not matched to a gene: 8. The CDR3 here is CASSGSADRYGYTF. The CDR3 DNA follows: TGTGCCAGCAGTGGGTCGGCGGACAGGTATGGCTACACCTTC.

The chain carries TRBV27 and TRBJ2-7; D may correspond to TRBD1 or TRBD2 (6 bases each). CDR1 and CDR2 (germline): MNHEY, SMNVEV (reference sequence). V lost 3 bases and J 3 bases, leaving 15 bases between the germline ends. The CDR3 has 15 residues. CDR3 in amino acids: CASSFRGQGRYEQYF. The CDR3 DNA is TGTGCCAGCAGTTTTCGGGGGCAGGGGCGCTACGAGCAGTACTTC.

CDR3 DNA: TGTGCCAGCAGCCCCGACAGGGAGGCTTGGTACGAGCAGTACTTC. Its protein is CASSPDREAWYEQYF. The genes are TRBV6-5 and TRBJ2-7, with a possible D match to TRBD1 (7 bases). The CDR3 extends over 15 amino acids. Germline CDR1 reads MNHEY; CDR2 reads SVGAGI. Trimming shortened V by 6 bases and J by 4 bases, and 19 bases separated the two germline ends.

This chain connects TRBV12-5 to TRBJ2-1; 10 nucleotides align to TRBD2. Germline values: CDR1 LGHNT, CDR2 FRNRAP. The CDR3 loop spans 15 amino acids. The V segment lost 6 bases and the J segment 3 bases; nucleotides outside the gene matches: 5. The chain's CDR3 is CASGPGLAVYNEQFF. CDR3 bases: TGTGCTAGTGGACCTGGACTAGCGGTCTACAATGAGCAGTTCTTC.

V gene TRBV27 combines with J gene TRBJ2-7; D perhaps matches TRBD2 (6 bases). In germline, CDR1 is MNHEY, CDR2 SMNVEV (reference sequence). Deletions cut 6 bases from V and 4 bases from J, with 16 bases between. The CDR3 spans 14 residues. As DNA, the CDR3 is TGTGCCAGCAGCCCGGGACTTCAGAATTACGAGCAGTACTTC. Translating gives CASSPGLQNYEQYF.

The rearrangement joins TRBV19 to TRBJ2-1; D could derive from TRBD1 or TRBD2 (5 bases each). From germline, CDR1 is LNHDA and CDR2 SQIVND (reference sequence). Trimming left V 5 bases short and J 2 bases short, with 13 bases between. The CDR3 contains 15 residues. In DNA, the CDR3 is TGTGCCAGTAGTTTTGGGGGAAGGACCTACAATGAGCAGTTCTTC. Translated, it gives CASSFGGRTYNEQFF. The full variable domain, with the rest looked up from reference TRBV19 and TRBJ2-1, is DGGITQSPKYLFRKEGQNVTLSCEQNLNHDAMYWYRQDPGQGLRLIYYSQIVNDFQKGDIAEGYSVSREKKESFPLTVTSAQKNPTAFYLCASSFGGRTYNEQFFGPGTRLTVL.